This T cell receptor beta chain was captured in a study of a mutant IDH1 vaccine in newly diagnosed glioma. Time point in this sample: baseline, week 1 (first vaccination visit). Indicated treatment: pre-vaccination baseline after standard-of-care therapy. This clone is large in the sample. Data came from immunoSEQ multiplex PCR; TCRdb stores just in-frame clones and leaves some out. The table records about 24,000 clones, approximately 89% of them present only once. Per the germline V gene, CDR1 is MNHEY and CDR2 is SVGAGI. The CDR3 covers 16 residues. After removal of 4 bases from V and 3 bases from J, the junction contained 8 bases not matched to a gene.

This sequence originates from a man aged 25-45 years with glioma. The V and J genes are TRBV6-5 and TRBJ2-3, with 9 bases lining up with TRBD2. Sample: PBMCs, taken from a glioma patient treated with radiotherapy, temozolomide or both. The DNA of the CDR3 is TGTGCCAGCAGTTGGGGGAATAGCGGGGGAACAGATACGCAGTATTTT. Translation gives CASSWGNSGGTDTQYF.